Described below is a single T cell receptor beta chain sequence and its context. Its cognate antigen is unknown. This same CDR3 is encoded by further DNA sequences in the sample. This specimen belongs to a study of OX40 agonist ivuxolimab in advanced cancers. General observations from the study: Among T cells, CD8+ cells averaged more expanded clones than CD4+ cells.

Clones were read by immunoSEQ multiplex PCR, and TCRdb kept only the in-frame ones, dropping some. The sample gives around 99,000 clones, less than 95% of which show up once; approximately 1.3% is in the top ten. The CDR3 is 13 amino acids. Germline-derived CDR1 and CDR2 are WNHNN and SYGVQD (reference sequence). Trimming left V 3 bases short and J 1 base short, with 6 bases between. The starting material was CD4+ or CD8+ T cells sorted from blood, obtained in a trial of the OX40 agonist ivuxolimab. The genes are TRBV10-1 and TRBJ1-1; no definite D call. The origin of this receptor is an adult with an advanced solid tumor such as melanoma, head and neck, liver or kidney cancer. The CDR3 region is CASSDEKNTEAFF. Here the CDR3 DNA reads TGCGCCAGCAGTGACGAGAAGAACACTGAAGCTTTCTTT.